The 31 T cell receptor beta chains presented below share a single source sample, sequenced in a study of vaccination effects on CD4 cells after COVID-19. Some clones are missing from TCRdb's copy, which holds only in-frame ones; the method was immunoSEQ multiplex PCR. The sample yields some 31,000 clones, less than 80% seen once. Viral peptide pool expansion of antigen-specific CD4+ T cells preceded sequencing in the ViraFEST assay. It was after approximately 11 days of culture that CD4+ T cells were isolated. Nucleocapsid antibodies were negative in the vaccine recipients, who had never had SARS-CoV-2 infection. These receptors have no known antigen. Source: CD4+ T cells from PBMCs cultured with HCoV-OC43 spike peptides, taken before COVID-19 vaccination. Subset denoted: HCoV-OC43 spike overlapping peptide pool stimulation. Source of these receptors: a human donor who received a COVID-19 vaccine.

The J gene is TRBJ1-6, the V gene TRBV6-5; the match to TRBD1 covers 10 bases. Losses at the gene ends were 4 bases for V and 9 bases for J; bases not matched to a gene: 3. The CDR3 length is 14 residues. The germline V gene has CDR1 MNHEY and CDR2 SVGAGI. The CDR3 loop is CASSSRDRGSPLHF. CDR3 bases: TGTGCCAGCAGTTCCCGGGACAGGGGTTCACCCCTCCACTTT.

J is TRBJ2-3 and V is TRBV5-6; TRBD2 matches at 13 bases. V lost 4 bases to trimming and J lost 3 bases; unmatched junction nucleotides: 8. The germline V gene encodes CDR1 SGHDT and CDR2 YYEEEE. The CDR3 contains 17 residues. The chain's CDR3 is CASSGRVLAGGTDTQYF. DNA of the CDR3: TGTGCCAGCAGCGGGAGGGTACTAGCGGGAGGGACAGATACGCAGTATTTT.

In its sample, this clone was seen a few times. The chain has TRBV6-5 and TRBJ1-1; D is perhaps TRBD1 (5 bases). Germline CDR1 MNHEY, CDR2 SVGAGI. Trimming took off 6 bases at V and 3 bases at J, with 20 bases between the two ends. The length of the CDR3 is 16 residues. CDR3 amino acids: CASSYLKRRGHTEAFF. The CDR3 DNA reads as TGTGCCAGCAGCTACCTAAAACGGAGGGGCCACACTGAAGCTTTCTTT.

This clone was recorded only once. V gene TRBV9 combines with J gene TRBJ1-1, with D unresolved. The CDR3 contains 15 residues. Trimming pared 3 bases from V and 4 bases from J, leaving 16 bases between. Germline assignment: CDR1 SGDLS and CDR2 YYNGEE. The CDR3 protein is CASSGGRNSLTEAFF. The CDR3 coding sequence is TGTGCCAGCAGCGGCGGAAGAAACTCGCTCACTGAAGCTTTCTTT. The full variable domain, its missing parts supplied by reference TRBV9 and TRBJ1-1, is DSGVTQTPKHLITATGQRVTLRCSPRSGDLSVYWYQQSLDQGLQFLIQYYNGEERAKGNILERFSAQQFPDLHSELNLSSLELGDSALYFCASSGGRNSLTEAFFGQGTRLTVV.

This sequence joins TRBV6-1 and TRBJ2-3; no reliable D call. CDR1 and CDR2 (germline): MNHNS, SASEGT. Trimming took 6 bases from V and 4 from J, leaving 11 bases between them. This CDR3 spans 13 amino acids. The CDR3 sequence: CASRRILPDTQYF. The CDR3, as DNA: TGTGCCAGCAGGCGAATCTTGCCAGATACGCAGTATTTT.

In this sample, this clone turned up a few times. The chain's CDR3 is CASMLGGDTQYF. Here the CDR3 DNA reads TGTGCCAGCATGTTAGGGGGAGATACGCAGTATTTT. The chain combines TRBV12-3 or TRBV12-4 with TRBJ2-3; D might be TRBD1 (6 bases). CDR3 size: 12 residues. V lost 7 bases and J lost 5, with 10 bases in between.

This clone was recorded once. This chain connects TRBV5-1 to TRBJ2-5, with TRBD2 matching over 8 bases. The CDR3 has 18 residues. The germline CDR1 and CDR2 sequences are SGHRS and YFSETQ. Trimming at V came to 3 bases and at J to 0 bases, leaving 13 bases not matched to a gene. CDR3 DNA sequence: TGCGCCAGCAGCTCCCACCCCCGGAGCGGGGGAGACCAAGAGACCCAGTACTTC. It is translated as CASSSHPRSGGDQETQYF.

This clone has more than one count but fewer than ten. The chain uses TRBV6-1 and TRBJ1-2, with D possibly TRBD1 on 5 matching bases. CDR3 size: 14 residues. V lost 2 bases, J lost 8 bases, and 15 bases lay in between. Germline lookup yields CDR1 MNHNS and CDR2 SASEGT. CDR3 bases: TGTGCCAGCAGTGAAACTCCGGGGCTAAGGGGCTACACCTTC. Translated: CASSETPGLRGYTF.

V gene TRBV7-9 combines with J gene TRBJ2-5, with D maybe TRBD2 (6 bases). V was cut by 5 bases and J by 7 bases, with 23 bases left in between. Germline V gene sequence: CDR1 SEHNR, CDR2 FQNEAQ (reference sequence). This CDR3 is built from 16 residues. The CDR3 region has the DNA TGTGCCAGCAGCACTAGAGGCGACTTTAGGAGGGGGACCCAGTACTTC. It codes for CASSTRGDFRRGTQYF.

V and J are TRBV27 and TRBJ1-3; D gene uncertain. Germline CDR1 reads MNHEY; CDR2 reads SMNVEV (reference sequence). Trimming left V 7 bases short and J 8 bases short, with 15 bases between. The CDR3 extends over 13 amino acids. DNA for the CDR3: TGTGCCAGCATCCCCTCGGGTTGGGACACCATATATTTT. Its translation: CASIPSGWDTIYF.

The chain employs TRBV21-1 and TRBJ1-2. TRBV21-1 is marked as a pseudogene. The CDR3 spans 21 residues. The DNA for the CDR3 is TGTGCCAGCAGCACCCAAGGGTTGTCGGGGGCCGGGAGGGACTCGAACTATGGCTACACCTTC. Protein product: CASSTQGLSGAGRDSNYGYTF.

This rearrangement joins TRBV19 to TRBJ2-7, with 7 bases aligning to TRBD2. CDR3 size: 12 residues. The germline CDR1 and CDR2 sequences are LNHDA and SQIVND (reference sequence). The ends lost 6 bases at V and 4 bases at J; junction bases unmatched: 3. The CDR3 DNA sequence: TGTGCCAGTAGCGGGAGGAATTACGAGCAGTACTTC. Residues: CASSGRNYEQYF.

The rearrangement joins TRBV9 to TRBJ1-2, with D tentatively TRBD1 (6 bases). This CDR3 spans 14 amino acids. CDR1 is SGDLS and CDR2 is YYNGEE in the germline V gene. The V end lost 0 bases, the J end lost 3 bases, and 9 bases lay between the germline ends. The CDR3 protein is CASSVGRGDYGYTF. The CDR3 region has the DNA TGTGCCAGCAGCGTAGGGAGGGGGGACTATGGCTACACCTTC.

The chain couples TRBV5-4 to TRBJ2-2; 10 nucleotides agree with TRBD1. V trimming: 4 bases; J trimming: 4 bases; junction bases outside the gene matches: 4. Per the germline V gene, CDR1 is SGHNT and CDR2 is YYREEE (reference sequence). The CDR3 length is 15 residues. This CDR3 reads CASSTWTGGTGELFF. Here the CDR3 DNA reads TGTGCCAGCAGCACCTGGACAGGGGGCACCGGGGAGCTGTTTTTT. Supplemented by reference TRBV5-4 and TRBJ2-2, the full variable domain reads ETGVTQSPTHLIKTRGQQVTLRCSSQSGHNTVSWYQQALGQGPQFIFQYYREEENGRGNFPPRFSGLQFPNYSSELNVNALELDDSALYLCASSTWTGGTGELFFGEGSRLTVL.

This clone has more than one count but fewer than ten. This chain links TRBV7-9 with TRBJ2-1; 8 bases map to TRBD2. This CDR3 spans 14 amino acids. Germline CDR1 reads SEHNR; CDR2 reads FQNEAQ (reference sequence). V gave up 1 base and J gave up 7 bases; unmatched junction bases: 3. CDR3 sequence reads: CASSLGTSGNEQFF. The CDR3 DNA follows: TGTGCCAGCAGCTTAGGAACTAGCGGAAATGAGCAGTTCTTC.

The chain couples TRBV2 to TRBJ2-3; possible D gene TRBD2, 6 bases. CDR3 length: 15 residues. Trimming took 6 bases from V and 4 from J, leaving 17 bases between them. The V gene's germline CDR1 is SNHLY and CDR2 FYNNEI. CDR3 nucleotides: TGTGCCAGCAGAGCACTAGCCAGGAAAGCAGATACGCAGTATTTT. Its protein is CASRALARKADTQYF.

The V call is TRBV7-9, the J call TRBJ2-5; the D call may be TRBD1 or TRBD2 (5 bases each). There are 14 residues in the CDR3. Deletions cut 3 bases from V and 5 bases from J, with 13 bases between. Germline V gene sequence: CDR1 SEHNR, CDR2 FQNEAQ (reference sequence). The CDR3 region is CASSFARGGETQYF. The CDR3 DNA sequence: TGTGCCAGCAGCTTCGCGAGGGGCGGGGAGACCCAGTACTTC.

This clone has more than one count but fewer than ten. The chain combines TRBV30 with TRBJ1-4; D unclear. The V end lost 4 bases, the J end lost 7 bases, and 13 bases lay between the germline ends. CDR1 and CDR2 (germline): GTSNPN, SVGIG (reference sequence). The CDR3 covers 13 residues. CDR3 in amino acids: CAWTDKVVEKLFF. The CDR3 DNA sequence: TGTGCCTGGACAGATAAGGTAGTTGAAAAACTGTTTTTT.

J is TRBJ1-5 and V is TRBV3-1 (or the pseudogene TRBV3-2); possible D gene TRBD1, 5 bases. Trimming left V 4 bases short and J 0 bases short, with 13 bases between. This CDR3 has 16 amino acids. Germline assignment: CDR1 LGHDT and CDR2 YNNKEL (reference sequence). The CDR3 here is CASSPRGILSNQPQHF. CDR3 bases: TGTGCCAGCAGCCCTCGGGGGATACTTAGCAATCAGCCCCAGCATTTT.

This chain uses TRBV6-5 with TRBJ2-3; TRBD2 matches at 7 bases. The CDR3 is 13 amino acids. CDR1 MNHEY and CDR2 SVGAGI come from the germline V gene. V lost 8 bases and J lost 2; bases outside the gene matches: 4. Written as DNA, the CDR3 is TGTGCCAGCCACCGGGACTACACAGATACGCAGTATTTT. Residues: CASHRDYTDTQYF.

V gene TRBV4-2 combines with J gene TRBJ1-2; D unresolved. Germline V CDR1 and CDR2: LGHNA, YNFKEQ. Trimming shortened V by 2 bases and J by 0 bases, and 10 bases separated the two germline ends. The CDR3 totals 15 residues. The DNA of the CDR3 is TGTGCCAGCAGCCAACCCGGACGAGCTAACTATGGCTACACCTTC. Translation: CASSQPGRANYGYTF.

This chain's CDR3 is CASSLVRGAAAFF. The CDR3 region has the DNA TGTGCCAGCAGCTTAGTGCGGGGGGCGGCAGCTTTCTTT. The chain combines TRBV11-3 with TRBJ1-1, with D possibly being TRBD1 (6 bases). There are 13 residues in the CDR3. The V end lost 1 base, the J end lost 10 bases, and 13 bases lay between the germline ends. Germline V gene lookup returns CDR1 SGHNT and CDR2 YENEEA.

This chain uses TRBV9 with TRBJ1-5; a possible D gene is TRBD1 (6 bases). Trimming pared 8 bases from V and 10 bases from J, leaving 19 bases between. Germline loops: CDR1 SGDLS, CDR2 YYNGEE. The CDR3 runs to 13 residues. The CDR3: CARPHRTGSPQHF. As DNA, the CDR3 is TGTGCCAGGCCCCATCGAACAGGGTCTCCCCAGCATTTT.

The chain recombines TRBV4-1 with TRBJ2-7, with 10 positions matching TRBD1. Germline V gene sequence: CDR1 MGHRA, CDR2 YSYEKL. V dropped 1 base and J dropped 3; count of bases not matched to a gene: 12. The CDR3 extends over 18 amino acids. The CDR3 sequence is CASSQGLRDRGFGYEQYF. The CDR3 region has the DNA TGCGCCAGCAGCCAAGGACTACGGGACAGGGGTTTTGGCTACGAGCAGTACTTC.

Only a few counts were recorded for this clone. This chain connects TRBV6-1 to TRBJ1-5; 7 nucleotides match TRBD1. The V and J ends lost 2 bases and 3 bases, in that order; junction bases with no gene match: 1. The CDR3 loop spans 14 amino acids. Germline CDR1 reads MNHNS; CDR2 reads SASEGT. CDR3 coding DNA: TGTGCCAGCAGTGAAACAGGGGACAATCAGCCCCAGCATTTT. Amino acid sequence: CASSETGDNQPQHF.

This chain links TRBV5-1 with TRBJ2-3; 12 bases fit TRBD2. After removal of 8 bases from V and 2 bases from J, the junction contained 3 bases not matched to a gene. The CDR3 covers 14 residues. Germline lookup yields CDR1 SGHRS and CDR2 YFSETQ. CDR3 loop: CASRLAGVTDTQYF. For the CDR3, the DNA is TGCGCCAGTCGACTAGCGGGGGTCACAGATACGCAGTATTTT.

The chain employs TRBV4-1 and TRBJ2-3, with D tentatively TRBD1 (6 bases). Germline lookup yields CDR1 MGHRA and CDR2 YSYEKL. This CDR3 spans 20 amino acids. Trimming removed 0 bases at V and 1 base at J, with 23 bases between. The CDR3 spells CASSQDLGARSRFRTDTQYF. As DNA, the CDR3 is TGCGCCAGCAGCCAAGATCTGGGGGCGCGATCCCGGTTCCGCACAGATACGCAGTATTTT.

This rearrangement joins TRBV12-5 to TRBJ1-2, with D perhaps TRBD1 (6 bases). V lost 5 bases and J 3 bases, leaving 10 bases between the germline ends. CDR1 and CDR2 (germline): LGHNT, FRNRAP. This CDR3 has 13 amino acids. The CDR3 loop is CASGPGTYYGYTF. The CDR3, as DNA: TGTGCTAGTGGTCCTGGGACATACTATGGCTACACCTTC.

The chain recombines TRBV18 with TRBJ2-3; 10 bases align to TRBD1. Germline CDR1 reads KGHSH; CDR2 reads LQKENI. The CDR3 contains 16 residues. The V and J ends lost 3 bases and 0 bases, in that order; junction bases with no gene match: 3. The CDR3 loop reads CASSPWDRGSTDTQYF. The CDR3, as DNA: TGTGCCAGCTCACCGTGGGACAGGGGAAGCACAGATACGCAGTATTTT.

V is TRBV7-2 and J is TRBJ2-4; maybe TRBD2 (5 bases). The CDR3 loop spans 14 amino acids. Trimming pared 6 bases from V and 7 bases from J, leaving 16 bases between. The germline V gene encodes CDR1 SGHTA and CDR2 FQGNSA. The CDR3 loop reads CASRAGLEPNIQYF. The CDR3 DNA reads TGTGCCAGCAGAGCCGGACTTGAACCGAACATTCAGTACTTC.

Written as DNA, the CDR3 is TGTGCCTACCTAGAGCGGGTGACTGGTGAGCAGTTCTTC. Translating gives CAYLERVTGEQFF. The chain joins TRBV28 to TRBJ2-1; the D gene is possibly TRBD2 (6 bases). The CDR3 has 13 amino acids. Germline V gene data show CDR1 as MDHEN and CDR2 as SYDVKM. The V end was cut by 11 bases, the J end by 9 bases, with 20 bases between.